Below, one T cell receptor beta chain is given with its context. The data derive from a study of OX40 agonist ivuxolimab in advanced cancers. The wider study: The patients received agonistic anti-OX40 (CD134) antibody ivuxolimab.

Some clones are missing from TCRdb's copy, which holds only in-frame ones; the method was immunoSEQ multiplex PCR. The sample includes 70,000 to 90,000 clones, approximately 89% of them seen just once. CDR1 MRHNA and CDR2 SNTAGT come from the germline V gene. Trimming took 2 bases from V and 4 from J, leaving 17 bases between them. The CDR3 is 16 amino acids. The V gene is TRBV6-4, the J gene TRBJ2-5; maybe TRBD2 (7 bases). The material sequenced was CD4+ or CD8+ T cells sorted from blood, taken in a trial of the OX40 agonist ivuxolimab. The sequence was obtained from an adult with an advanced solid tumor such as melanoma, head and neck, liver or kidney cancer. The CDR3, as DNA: TGTGCCAGCAGTGACAGGGGGGGACCCTCCGGAGAGACCCAGTACTTC. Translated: CASSDRGGPSGETQYF.